This record looks at one T cell receptor beta chain sequence and its context. Read data end 3 residues before the CDR3 end; the end is taken from the germline J gene. The V and J ends lost 0 bases and 7 bases respectively, with 12 bases between them. There are 14 residues in the CDR3. Germline lookup yields CDR1 KGHSH and CDR2 LQKENI. This specimen comes from a study of Tregs in tolerant kidney transplant recipients. Clones were read by immunoSEQ multiplex PCR, and TCRdb kept only the in-frame ones, dropping some. Its table records fewer than 55,000 clones. CD4+CD25+CD127- Tregs, CD4+CD25- non-Tregs, CD4 and CD8 cells were sorted.

The sequence derives from a human donor who received a combined kidney and bone marrow transplant. Sequenced material: CD4+ T cells from blood, taken before the transplant. The chain employs TRBV18 and TRBJ1-2; TRBD1 is a possible D gene (5 bases). The covered CDR3 bases are TGTGCCAGCTCACCACCTTCAGGGTTCGGTGGC. Translating gives CASSPPSGFGG. The complete CDR3 protein is CASSPPSGFGGYTF.